This T cell receptor (beta chain) emerged from a study of PD-L1 blockade in urothelial cancer (dated by TCRdb to 2016 to 2017). About the investigation overall: Therapy was started at some point between 2012 and 2014 for all patients, and atezolizumab 1,200 mg was administered intravenously every 3 weeks. About 90% of the roughly 30 patients were identified as males with urothelial cancer of bladder origin, and a prior smoking history was reported by 18 of 29 patients. An ECOG performance status of 0 or 1 was recorded for the patients, and 0 to 3 prior chemotherapy regimens had been received by the patients. Blood samples were analyzed at two time points: 3 weeks after treatment start (second dose) and 6 weeks after treatment start. Blood samples yielded a median of about 150,000 T cells and approximately 83,000 unique TCRs, with median clonality around 0.084. The study was an exploratory multi-omic analysis of somatic, immune and clinical correlates of response to PD-L1 blockade with atezolizumab in urothelial cancer. Pretreatment tumor samples, along with matched peripheral blood collected serially before and after atezolizumab treatment, underwent TCR sequencing. Durable clinical benefit was defined as progression-free survival longer than 6 months, and TCR features were also tested against progression-free and overall survival. In the same patients, whole exome sequencing and RNA sequencing of pretreatment tumors were performed in addition to TCR sequencing. Durable clinical benefit was achieved by nine patients and was not achieved by 20 patients. Pretreatment blood TCR-seq was available for about 28 patients, at least one posttreatment blood collection was obtained for about 24 patients, and tumor TCR-seq was available for about 24 patients.

A cohort of more than 25 patients with locally advanced or metastatic urothelial carcinoma, treated at Memorial Sloan Kettering on a trial protocol, was included. Peripheral blood mononuclear cells were collected pretreatment and during treatment, with between 1 and 8 total time points per patient. The Qiagen DNeasy Blood extraction kit was used to purify genomic DNA from total PBMCs and from tumor samples. PBMCs were collected pretreatment and during treatment, and were isolated and stored as previously described. The CDR3 covers 14 residues, taking in both the cysteine and the phenylalanine. CDR3 DNA only is kept here, 42 bases in frame from base 1. The germline V gene (reference sequence) specifies GTSNPN as CDR1 and SVGIG as CDR2. Germline trimming: 4 bases from V, 4 bases from J; junction bases outside gene matches: 4. On this clone itself: Which antigen it targets is not known. No per-base quality is available; no much larger clone lies one base away.

Broader findings and caveats from the paper: Patients with durable benefit showed greater expansion of tumor-associated TCR clones in peripheral blood 3 weeks after starting treatment (n = 22, p = 0.022). Improved progression-free and overall survival was found to be associated with pretreatment peripheral blood TCR clonality below the median. Small sample size (n ≈ 29) and many exploratory analyses mean the results are intended to be hypothesis-generating.

Synthetic TCR analog templates were spiked into each PCR to estimate absolute template abundance from read counts. Using the immunoSEQ assay, TCRbeta CDR3 regions were amplified from genomic DNA with bias-controlled V and J gene primers. Sequencing of rearranged TCRbeta segments was performed at approximately 20X coverage. Per the original workflow: Clustering was used to correct sequencing errors, and CDR3s were annotated against IMGT to assign V, D and J genes. Out-of-frame and stop-codon sequences were excluded, and only productive TCRbeta rearrangements were used in downstream analyses. To compute clonality, Shannon entropy was normalized by the log of the number of unique productive sequences and then subtracted from one. Clones differing between time points or between blood and tumor were identified using Fisher's exact test with Benjamini-Hochberg correction, with an adjusted p below 0.01 applied as the threshold. Here the immuneACCESS table is served through TCRdb, limited to in-frame sequences with V and J called. Missing clones are a known gap in these copies; in checked studies unresolved V genes cover under half, and the rest lacks a known reason. V, J and clone size are those of that table, while D and trimming were read from the DNA. For this sample there are 55,000 to 70,000 clones; roughly 82% appear just once. 3.5% to 5.5% of the sample comes from the top ten.

Sample: PBMCs, taken around atezolizumab (anti-PD-L1) treatment. The chain is encoded by TRBV30 joined to TRBJ2-2, with TRBD1 matching 9 junction bases. The receptor was isolated from a man between 65 and 85 years old with urothelial cancer. The CDR3 amino acid sequence is: CAWTKQGATGELFF. In nucleotide form, the sequence is TGTGCCTGGACCAAACAGGGGGCCACCGGGGAGCTGTTTTTT.